The rows below give T cell receptor beta chains drawn from one sample of a study of OX40 agonist ivuxolimab in advanced cancers. TCRdb's copy holds only in-frame clones and misses some; the assay was immunoSEQ multiplex PCR. This table has around 70,000 clones, 65% to 90% appearing once. This specimen consisted of CD4+ or CD8+ T cells sorted from blood, obtained in a trial of the OX40 agonist ivuxolimab. The receptors come from an adult with an advanced solid tumor such as melanoma, head and neck, liver or kidney cancer. Each CDR3 is given with its conserved first and last residue. Each record gives: D gene, J gene, clone size, V gene, CDR3 DNA, CDR3 protein. A D gene is named only where the DNA matches it firmly. Clone size, where shown, is once, few, many, or a class for clones that have expanded.

>.|TRBJ1-2|.|TRBV5-6
TGTGCCAGCAGCGGGGGGGCAGCCACCTTCTATGGCTACACCTTC
CASSGGAATFYGYTF
>TRBD2|TRBJ2-3|.|TRBV27
TGTGCCAGCAGCCCTGGGATAGCGGGGGCGCACTATACGCAGTATTTT
CASSPGIAGAHYTQYF
>.|TRBJ2-1|.|TRBV11-2
TGTGCCAGCAGCTTTCCCGACTACAATGAGCAGTTCTTC
CASSFPDYNEQFF
>.|TRBJ2-7|.|TRBV6-5
TGTGCCAGCAGTTTCGGGACCCCTCGATCCTACGAGCAGTACTTC
CASSFGTPRSYEQYF
>TRBD1|TRBJ1-1|.|TRBV29-1
TGCAGCGTTGCCGAGGGGGCCTCTGAAGCTTTCTTT
CSVAEGASEAFF
>TRBD1|TRBJ2-5|few|TRBV5-1
TGCGCCAGCAGCTTGGCCCCCGGGACAGGGGGAGAGACCCAGTACTTC
CASSLAPGTGGETQYF
>TRBD2|TRBJ2-7|.|TRBV28
TGTGCCAGCAGTGGGAAACCGGGACTATGGAGCTCCTACGAGCAGTACTTC
CASSGKPGLWSSYEQYF
>.|TRBJ1-2|.|TRBV9
TGTGCCAGCAGCGGCGGTTCCGGGCGGCGGCTCTATGGCTACACCTTC
CASSGGSGRRLYGYTF
>TRBD2|TRBJ2-3|.|TRBV10-1
TGCGCCAGCAGTGACCTAGCGGGAGCTGGAGATACGCAGTATTTT
CASSDLAGAGDTQYF
>.|TRBJ1-4|.|TRBV18
TGTGCCAGCTCAACGTCAGAGAATGAAAAACTGTTTTTT
CASSTSENEKLFF
>TRBD1|TRBJ1-2|.|TRBV18
TGTGCCAGCTCGACCAGGGGGTCAGGCTATGGCTACACCTTC
CASSTRGSGYGYTF
>TRBD1|TRBJ1-1|.|TRBV5-1
TGCGCCAGCAGCCCCGACAGGGTTGGGAGCACTGAAGCTTTCTTT
CASSPDRVGSTEAFF
>.|TRBJ2-5|.|TRBV28
TGTGCCAGCCTAGGGGGGAAAGAGACCCAGTACTTC
CASLGGKETQYF
>.|TRBJ2-5|.|TRBV5-1
TGCGCCAGCAGCCCCGGGGCACAGCAAGAGACCCAGTACTTC
CASSPGAQQETQYF
>.|TRBJ1-1|.|TRBV7-2
TGTGCCAGCAGCTTAAATTCGGGCAATGAAGCTTTCTTT
CASSLNSGNEAFF
>.|TRBJ2-1|.|TRBV6-1
TGTGCCAGCAGTACGATTAGCTCCTACAATGAGCAGTTCTTC
CASSTISSYNEQFF
>TRBD2|TRBJ2-1|.|TRBV11-3
TGTGCCAGCAGCTTAAGACTAGCGGGAGGGGGTAATGAGCAGTTCTTC
CASSLRLAGGGNEQFF
>TRBD1|TRBJ1-1|once|TRBV29-1
TGCAGCGTTGAAGGTCAGGGGGACGCTGAAGCTTTCTTT
CSVEGQGDAEAFF
>.|TRBJ1-1|.|TRBV6-5
TGTGCCAGCAGTGCCCAGGGGAACACTGAAGCTTTCTTT
CASSAQGNTEAFF
>TRBD2|TRBJ2-5|.|TRBV10-3
TGTGCCATCAGTGAGGTGCGATCTAGCGGGGGGAAAGAGACCCAGTACTTC
CAISEVRSSGGKETQYF
>TRBD1|TRBJ2-6|.|TRBV5-1
TGCGCCAGCAGCGCTTCAGGGGGCAGTGCTGGGGCCAACGTCCTGACTTTC
CASSASGGSAGANVLTF
>TRBD2|TRBJ2-2|once|TRBV27
TGTGCCAGCAGCGCTAGCGGGATGAACACCGGGGAGCTGTTTTTT
CASSASGMNTGELFF
>TRBD1|TRBJ1-2|.|TRBV6-5
TGTGCCAGCAGTCGGGGACAGGTGGAGGGCTACACCTTC
CASSRGQVEGYTF
>.|TRBJ1-6|.|TRBV2
TGTGCCAGCAGTTCCTACCCTAATTCACCCCTCCACTTT
CASSSYPNSPLHF
>.|TRBJ1-2|once|TRBV4-3
TGCGCCAGCAGCCAAGATGACAGAGACTATGGCTACACCTTC
CASSQDDRDYGYTF
>TRBD2|TRBJ2-1|.|TRBV4-1
TGCGCCAGCAGCCAAGAAGGACTAGCGCACTACAATGAGCAGTTCTTC
CASSQEGLAHYNEQFF